The T cell receptor beta chain under discussion was sequenced for a study of blood T cell repertoires in COVID-19. The table came from immunoSEQ multiplex PCR; TCRdb's copy has only in-frame clones and leaves some out. The repertoire consists of around 76,000 clones, with approximately 89% occurring once and the leading ten covering 5.1%. Germline CDR1 is SGHAT and CDR2 is FQDESV (reference sequence). With V trimmed by 4 bases and J by 9 bases, 5 bases remained unmatched. The CDR3 totals 13 residues. The source of this sequence is a man older than 75 with acute or convalescent COVID-19. This chain uses TRBV11-1 with TRBJ2-1; TRBD1 agrees at 8 bases. Source material: peripheral blood. In DNA form, the CDR3 reads TGTGCCAGCAGCTCCCGGGACAGGTCTGAGCAGTTCTTC. This codes for CASSSRDRSEQFF.